This T cell receptor (beta chain) was identified in a study of T-cell reconstitution after alpha-beta-depleted transplantation in children. Study findings and constraints: From surviving recipient T cells and thymic progenitors came the high day-60 TCRbeta diversity observed in some patients. Newly made T cells mostly supplied T-cell counts and diversity one year after transplant.

Unique molecular identifiers were used in preparing the TCRbeta library. In TCRdb, the PCR reads were re-called with MiXCR into one record per CDR3 protein. Of over 150,000 distinct CDR3 sequences detected, about 7% appear once; the ten largest clones hold more than 5.5%. This clonotype was picked up many times. Its antigen is still unknown. This CDR3 spans 15 amino acids. Germline V gives CDR1 SGHRS, CDR2 YFSETQ. V was cut by 4 bases and J by 1 base, with 14 bases left in between. The chain is built from TRBV5-1 and TRBJ1-1; D uncertain. Sequencing used PBMCs, obtained before TCRalphabeta/CD19-depleted stem cell transplant. The TCR originated in a boy aged 2 to 9 with acute lymphoblastic leukemia, due to receive a stem cell transplant. The CDR3 loop is CASSLTTSTNTEAFF. In DNA form, the CDR3 reads TGCGCCAGCAGCCTGACGACCTCGACGAACACTGAAGCTTTCTTT.